The 11 T cell receptor beta chains below come from one sample, sequenced in a study of metastatic and nonmetastatic thyroid tumors. With MiXCR, TCRdb reprocessed the PCR reads. Of some 28,000 clones listed, 20% to 25% are singletons. No patient had received any treatment before thyroid surgery. What was sequenced was blood. All receptors come from a female donor with papillary thyroid cancer or a benign thyroid nodule (not recorded which). Some clones in this sample may be carry-over from other donors' samples.

This clone was seen ten or more times. The V gene is TRBV2, the J gene TRBJ1-2; a weak D match, TRBD1 (5 bases). The V gene's germline CDR1 is SNHLY and CDR2 FYNNEI. V was shortened by 6 bases and J by 8 bases, with 19 bases between the two germline ends. CDR3 length: 14 amino acids. This chain's CDR3 is CASRTSGLTAGYTF. CDR3 sequence (DNA): TGTGCCAGCAGGACGTCAGGGCTCACGGCCGGCTACACCTTC.

This clone was seen more than once but under ten times. The chain couples TRBV6-1 to TRBJ2-7, with D possibly matching TRBD1 (5 bases). The V end lost 6 bases, the J end lost 0 bases, and 18 bases lay between the germline ends. The CDR3 contains 16 residues. Germline loops: CDR1 MNHNS, CDR2 SASEGT. DNA for the CDR3: TGTGCCAGCAGCGCCAGGGCTGGGCAGAGCTCCTACGAGCAGTACTTC. It yields the protein CASSARAGQSSYEQYF.

This clone was observed many times. The rearrangement uses TRBV5-1 and TRBJ2-1; D perhaps matches TRBD1 (6 bases). This CDR3 has 12 residues. The germline gives CDR1 SGHRS, CDR2 YFSETQ. V was trimmed by 4 bases and J by 7 bases, leaving 9 bases between them. The CDR3 protein is CASSPGQNEQFF. CDR3 DNA sequence: TGCGCCAGCAGCCCTGGACAGAATGAGCAGTTCTTC.

The rearrangement links TRBV19 to TRBJ1-1; D is undetermined. The CDR3 totals 13 residues. V was trimmed by 7 bases and J by 0 bases, leaving 9 bases between them. The germline CDR1 and CDR2 sequences are LNHDA and SQIVND (reference sequence). CDR3: CASTIDLNTEAFF. Written as DNA, the CDR3 is TGTGCCAGTACCATAGATTTGAACACTGAAGCTTTCTTT.

This chain uses TRBV2 with TRBJ2-7; no definite D call. Deletions cut 10 bases from V and 5 bases from J, with 12 bases between. CDR3 length equals 11 residues. CDR1 is SNHLY, CDR2 FYNNEI, per germline. The CDR3 reads CATGNGHEQYF. Here the CDR3 DNA reads TGTGCCACAGGTAACGGCCACGAGCAGTACTTC.

This clone was seen many times. The CDR3 sequence is CASSLQGGSPLHF. CDR3 sequence (DNA): TGTGCCAGCAGCTTACAGGGAGGTTCACCCCTCCACTTT. The J gene is TRBJ1-6, the V gene TRBV13, with D perhaps TRBD1 (5 bases). The germline V gene has CDR1 PRHDT and CDR2 FYEKMQ (reference sequence). Trimming shortened V by 2 bases and J by 9 bases, and 8 bases separated the two germline ends. CDR3 length: 13 amino acids.

This clone was found many times. This chain connects TRBV19 to TRBJ1-4; D not resolved. CDR3 size: 16 residues. Germline lookup yields CDR1 LNHDA and CDR2 SQIVND (reference sequence). V gave up 5 bases and J gave up 0 bases, with 13 bases separating them. The chain's CDR3 is CASSPRTVATNEKLFF. DNA for the CDR3: TGTGCCAGTAGTCCTCGGACCGTTGCAACTAATGAAAAACTGTTTTTT.

Relative to its sample, this clone is medium-sized. V usage is TRBV6-1 and J usage is TRBJ1-3; 9 nucleotides match TRBD1. In germline, CDR1 is MNHNS, CDR2 SASEGT. This CDR3 has 18 amino acids. V lost 2 bases, J lost 4 bases, and 12 bases stayed unmatched. CDR3 region: CASSEIPPGQGAGNTIYF. The CDR3, as DNA: TGTGCCAGCAGTGAAATCCCACCGGGACAGGGAGCCGGAAACACCATATATTTT.

This clone was counted many times. Other DNA sequences in the sample encode the same CDR3. J is TRBJ2-1 and V is TRBV6-1; D is perhaps TRBD2 (6 bases). CDR1 is MNHNS and CDR2 is SASEGT in the germline V gene. The CDR3 totals 16 residues. V was trimmed by 0 bases and J by 1 base, leaving 10 bases between them. CDR3 loop: CASSEASAGSYNEQFF. In DNA, the CDR3 is TGTGCCAGCAGTGAAGCTTCGGCGGGATCCTACAATGAGCAGTTCTTC.

The chain carries TRBV5-1 and TRBJ1-5; tentative D call: TRBD1 (5 bases). From germline, CDR1 is SGHRS and CDR2 YFSETQ. The CDR3 loop spans 15 amino acids. Trimming stripped 1 base from V and 6 bases from J, with 14 bases between. The CDR3: CASSLSSGPLQPQHF. The CDR3, as DNA: TGCGCCAGCAGCTTGAGTTCAGGGCCTCTTCAGCCCCAGCATTTT.

This clone has a count of ten or more. CDR3 region: CASSYGQGDGELFF. The DNA of the CDR3 is TGTGCCAGCAGCTACGGGCAGGGGGACGGGGAGCTGTTTTTT. The rearrangement uses TRBV4-2 and TRBJ2-2, with 7 positions matching TRBD1. J was trimmed by 7 bases and V by 5 bases; bases with no gene match: 7. Germline CDR1 reads LGHNA; CDR2 reads YNFKEQ. The CDR3 loop spans 14 amino acids.